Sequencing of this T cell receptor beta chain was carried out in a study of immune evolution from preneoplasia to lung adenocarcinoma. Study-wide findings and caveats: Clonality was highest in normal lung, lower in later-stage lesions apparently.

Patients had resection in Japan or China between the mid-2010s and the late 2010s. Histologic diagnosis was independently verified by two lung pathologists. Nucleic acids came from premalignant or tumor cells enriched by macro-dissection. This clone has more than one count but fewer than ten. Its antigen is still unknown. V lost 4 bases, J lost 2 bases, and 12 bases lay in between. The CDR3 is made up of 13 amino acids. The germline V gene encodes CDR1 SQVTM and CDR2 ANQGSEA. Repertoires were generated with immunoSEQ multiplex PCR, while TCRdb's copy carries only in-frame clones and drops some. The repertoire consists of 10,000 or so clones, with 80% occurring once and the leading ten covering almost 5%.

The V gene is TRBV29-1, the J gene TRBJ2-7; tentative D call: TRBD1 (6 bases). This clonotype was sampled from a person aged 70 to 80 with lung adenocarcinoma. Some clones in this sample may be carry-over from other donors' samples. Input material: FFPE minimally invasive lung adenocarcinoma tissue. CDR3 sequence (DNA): TGCAGCGTTGGGGCAGGGGCTACCTACGAGCAGTACTTC. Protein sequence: CSVGAGATYEQYF.